This T cell receptor beta chain is from a study of CD8 T cells in Susac syndrome. Germline trimming cut 0 bases from V and 4 bases from J; bases unmatched to any gene: 9. The CDR3 length is 16 residues. Germline V gene data show CDR1 as SGHAT and CDR2 as FQNNGV. About 0.45 to 1 ug RNA was reverse transcribed with random hexamers. immunoSEQ multiplex PCR amplified TCR beta CDR3 across 54 Vbeta, 13 Jbeta. TCRdb recomputed calls from the immunoSEQ multiplex PCR reads with MiXCR, one row per CDR3 protein. The table includes approximately 190,000 distinct CDR3 sequences, 90% to 95% detected once. CD8+ and CD4+ T cells circulating in blood were sequenced for TCR beta. Stable or active relapsing-remitting multiple sclerosis, untreated and meeting revised McDonald criteria, defined the controls. TEMRA cells were FACS-enriched, and CD8+ and CD4+ T cells were isolated negatively.

Sequenced input: CD4+ T cells from PBMCs. V usage is TRBV11-2 and J usage is TRBJ2-7; 7 bases fit TRBD2. The receptor was derived from a human donor with multiple sclerosis. CDR3 DNA sequence: TGTGCCAGCAGCTTAGATCTTACTAGCGCGTTATACGAGCAGTACTTC. This codes for CASSLDLTSALYEQYF.